This is a list of T cell receptor beta chains from one sample in a study of control samples from healthy donors and cancer patients. Sequencing was performed with immunoSEQ multiplex PCR; in TCRdb, only in-frame clones are kept and a portion is missing. Among about 100,000 clones, about 90% were seen once, and the ten largest hold 15% to 20%. Sequencing was performed on blood. These receptors all stem from a woman aged 45 to 65 in good health. Both conserved end residues are part of each CDR3. The D gene is left open where the match is weak. Clone size, where shown, is once, few, many, or a class for clones that have expanded.

>15|NA|TRBV19|NA|TRBJ1-5
CASSMQDYANQPQHF
TGTGCCAGTAGTATGCAAGATTATGCCAATCAGCCCCAGCATTTT
>14|NA|TRBV4-3|NA|TRBJ1-1
CASSQDLRGTEAFF
TGCGCCAGCAGCCAAGATCTGAGGGGAACGGAAGCTTTCTTT
>15|NA|TRBV7-9|TRBD1|TRBJ1-5
CASSTGQTSNQPQHF
TGTGCCAGCAGCACGGGACAGACATCCAATCAGCCCCAGCATTTT
>15|once|TRBV19|TRBD1|TRBJ1-2
CASSIEGTANYGYTF
TGTGCCAGTAGTATAGAGGGGACAGCTAACTATGGCTACACCTTC
>14|NA|TRBV7-2|NA|TRBJ2-3
CASSLEWGVDTQYF
TGTGCCAGCAGCTTAGAATGGGGGGTAGATACGCAGTATTTT
>14|NA|TRBV11-1|NA|TRBJ1-1
CASSLVVQNTEAFF
TGTGCCAGCAGCTTAGTGGTCCAGAACACTGAAGCTTTCTTT
>16|NA|TRBV20-1|TRBD2|TRBJ2-1
CSASERGGVTYNEQFF
TGCAGTGCTAGTGAGCGGGGGGGCGTGACCTACAATGAGCAGTTCTTC
>14|NA|TRBV6-6|NA|TRBJ2-5
CASSYLLGAETQYF
TGTGCCAGCAGTTACCTCCTGGGGGCTGAGACCCAGTACTTC
>18|NA|TRBV5-1|TRBD2|TRBJ2-2
CASSRASLAGANTGELFF
TGCGCCAGCAGCCGGGCCTCCCTAGCGGGGGCGAACACCGGGGAGCTGTTTTTT
>16|once|TRBV21-1|NA|TRBJ2-2
CASRTPGAPGTGELFF
TGTGCCAGCAGGACTCCGGGGGCCCCTGGGACCGGGGAGCTGTTTTTT